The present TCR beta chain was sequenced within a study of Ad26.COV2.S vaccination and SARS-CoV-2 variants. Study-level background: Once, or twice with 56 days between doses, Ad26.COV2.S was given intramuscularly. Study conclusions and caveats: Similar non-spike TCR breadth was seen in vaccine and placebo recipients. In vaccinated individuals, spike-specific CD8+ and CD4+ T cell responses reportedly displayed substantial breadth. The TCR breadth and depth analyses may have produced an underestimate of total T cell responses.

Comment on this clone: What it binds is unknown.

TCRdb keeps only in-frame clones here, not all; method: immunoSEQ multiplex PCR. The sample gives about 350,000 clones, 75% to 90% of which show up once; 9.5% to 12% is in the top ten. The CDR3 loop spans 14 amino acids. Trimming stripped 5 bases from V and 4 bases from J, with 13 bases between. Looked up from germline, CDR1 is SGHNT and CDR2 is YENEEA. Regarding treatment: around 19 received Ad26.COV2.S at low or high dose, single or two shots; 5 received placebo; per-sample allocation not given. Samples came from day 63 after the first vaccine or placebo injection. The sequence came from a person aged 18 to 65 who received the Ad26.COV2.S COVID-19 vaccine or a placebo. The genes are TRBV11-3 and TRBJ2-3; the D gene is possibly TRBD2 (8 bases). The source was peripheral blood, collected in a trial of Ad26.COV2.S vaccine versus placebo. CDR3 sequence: CASSRGGTADTQYF. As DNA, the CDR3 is TGTGCCAGCAGCCGCGGGGGGACAGCAGATACGCAGTATTTT.